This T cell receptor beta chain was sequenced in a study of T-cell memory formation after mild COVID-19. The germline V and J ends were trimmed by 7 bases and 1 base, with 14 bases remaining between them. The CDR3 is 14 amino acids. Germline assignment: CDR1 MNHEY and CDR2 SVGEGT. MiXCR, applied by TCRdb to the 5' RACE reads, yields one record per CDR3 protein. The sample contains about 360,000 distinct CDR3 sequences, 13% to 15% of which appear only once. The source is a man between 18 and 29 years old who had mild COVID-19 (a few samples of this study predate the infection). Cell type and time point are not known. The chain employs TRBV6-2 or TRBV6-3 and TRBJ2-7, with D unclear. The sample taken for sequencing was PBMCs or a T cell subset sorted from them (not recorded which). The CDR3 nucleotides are TGTGCCAGCACCCCCAGAGGAGCATCCTACGAGCAGTACGTC. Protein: CASTPRGASYEQYV.